This TCR beta chain was retrieved from a study of blood T cell repertoires in COVID-19. Across the whole study: Some COVID-19 samples were acute and others convalescent; all came from the United States, Italy and Spain. PBMCs, B-cell-depleted T cells, or T cells provided the cDNA or gDNA that made up the material.

As originally analysed: Scientists estimated how many nucleated cells there were by amplifying reference gene primers. Clones were sequenced by immunoSEQ multiplex PCR, and TCRdb holds only the in-frame ones, with some missing. That table furnishes V, J and clone size, whereas the DNA furnished D and trimming. Among about 220,000 clones, roughly 84% were seen once, and the ten largest hold roughly 8.7%. CDR3 size: 15 residues. J was trimmed by 7 bases and V by 0 bases; bases with no gene match: 3. The germline gives CDR1 SGHKS, CDR2 YYEKEE (reference sequence). Material: peripheral blood. The receptor was derived from a man aged 50-59 years with active or convalescent COVID-19. This chain links TRBV5-5 with TRBJ1-4; TRBD1 matches 10 bases. CDR3 protein: CASSLEGTGAEKLFF. As DNA, the CDR3 is TGTGCCAGCAGCTTGGAAGGGACAGGGGCTGAAAAACTGTTTTTT. The full variable domain, completed using reference TRBV5-5 and TRBJ1-4, is DAGVTQSPTHLIKTRGQQVTLRCSPISGHKSVSWYQQVLGQGPQFIFQYYEKEERGRGNFPDRFSARQFPNYSSELNVNALLLGDSALYLCASSLEGTGAEKLFFGSGTQLSVL.